Below are 16 T cell receptor beta chains sequenced from a single sample in a study of T-cell reconstitution after alpha-beta-depleted transplantation in children. The TCRbeta library incorporated unique molecular identifiers. MiXCR, applied by TCRdb to the PCR reads, yields one record per CDR3 protein. Of about 1,000,000 distinct CDR3 sequences listed, 25% to 35% were seen once; the top ten hold about 28%. The source was PBMCs, mostly from graft donor cells, collected 360 days after TCRalphabeta/CD19-depleted stem cell transplant. The receptors originated from a boy under two years old who had a stem cell transplant for SCID, so the T cells may come from the graft donor.

V gene TRBV9 combines with J gene TRBJ2-1; 11 bases map to TRBD2. Per the germline V gene, CDR1 is SGDLS and CDR2 is YYNGEE. The CDR3 has 17 residues. The V and J ends lost 0 bases and 4 bases, in that order; junction bases with no gene match: 6. For the CDR3, the DNA is TGTGCCAGCAGCGTAGCCAGCGGGACTAGCGGTTACAATGAGCAGTTCTTC. It codes for CASSVASGTSGYNEQFF.

The CDR3 loop is CASSLVFRLAGRDYGYTF. The DNA for the CDR3 is TGTGCCAGCAGCTTAGTTTTTAGGTTGGCAGGGAGAGACTATGGCTACACCTTC. The chain couples TRBV11-3 to TRBJ1-2; D is perhaps TRBD1 (5 bases). This CDR3 spans 18 amino acids. With 1 base removed from V and 3 bases from J, the gap between germline ends came to 21 bases. The germline V gene encodes CDR1 SGHNT and CDR2 YENEEA. Based on the CDR3 plus reference TRBV11-3 and TRBJ1-2, the full variable domain is EAGVVQSPRYKIIEKKQPVAFWCNPISGHNTLYWYLQNLGQGPELLIRYENEEAVDDSQLPKDRFSAERLKGVDSTLKIQPAELGDSAVYLCASSLVFRLAGRDYGYTFGSGTRLTVV.

The chain combines TRBV12-3 or TRBV12-4 with TRBJ1-1, with D possibly matching TRBD1 (5 bases). The length of the CDR3 is 13 residues. Trimming pared 4 bases from V and 8 bases from J, leaving 14 bases between. This CDR3 reads CASSSPGATEAFF. The DNA of the CDR3 is TGTGCCAGCAGTTCCCCTGGGGCCACAGAAGCTTTCTTT.

CDR3 sequence (DNA): TGTGCCAGCAGCCAAAGAGTCGGGGGCCGCCCGAGCTCCTACAATGAGCAGTTCTTC. Translated: CASSQRVGGRPSSYNEQFF. The chain combines TRBV14 with TRBJ2-1, with D tentatively TRBD1 or TRBD2 (6 bases each). CDR3 length: 19 amino acids. Germline assignment: CDR1 SGHDN and CDR2 FVKESK. The V and J ends lost 2 bases and 0 bases respectively, with 20 bases between them.

There are a few counts of this clonotype. V is TRBV6-1 and J is TRBJ1-2, with unresolved D. This CDR3 contains 17 residues. Germline V gene lookup returns CDR1 MNHNS and CDR2 SASEGT. The V and J ends lost 7 bases and 8 bases respectively, with 29 bases between them. CDR3 sequence reads: CASKPSLTLPSFGGYTF. The CDR3 region has the DNA TGTGCCAGCAAACCCTCGCTGACCCTACCTTCGTTTGGAGGCTACACCTTC.

This clonotype has just one count. J is TRBJ2-1 and V is TRBV12-3 or TRBV12-4; TRBD1 matches 7 bases. CDR3 length: 15 residues. V shed 6 bases, J shed 4 bases, and the junction held 9 bases outside the gene matches. For the CDR3, the DNA is TGTGCCAGCAGCCCCCGGGACAGAGATTACAATGAGCAGTTCTTC. Encoded protein: CASSPRDRDYNEQFF.

This chain joins TRBV7-3 and TRBJ2-1; TRBD2 matches 12 bases. Looked up from germline, CDR1 is SGHTA and CDR2 is FQGTGA. This CDR3 is 16 amino acids long. V lost 4 bases, J lost 5 bases, and 6 bases stayed unmatched. For the CDR3, the DNA is TGTGCCAGCAGCTCGGCCCGGACTAGCGGGAACAATGAGCAGTTCTTC. Its translation: CASSSARTSGNNEQFF.

This clonotype occurred a few times. The chain recombines TRBV27 with TRBJ2-3, with D maybe TRBD2 (6 bases). Germline loops: CDR1 MNHEY, CDR2 SMNVEV (reference sequence). V gave up 3 bases and J gave up 6 bases, with 16 bases separating them. The CDR3 spans 15 residues. The CDR3 nucleotides read TGTGCCAGCAGTTTTGGGGGACTCAAGTGGGATACGCAGTATTTT. This codes for CASSFGGLKWDTQYF.

This chain joins TRBV4-2 and TRBJ2-3, with 10 bases aligning to TRBD1. The CDR3 is made up of 16 amino acids. The V gene end was trimmed by 1 base and the J gene end by 4 bases; junction bases not matched to a gene: 5. Germline V CDR1 and CDR2: LGHNA, YNFKEQ. CDR3 in amino acids: CASSQVTGGGADTQYF. CDR3 in DNA: TGTGCCAGCAGCCAAGTGACAGGGGGCGGGGCAGATACGCAGTATTTT.

In its sample, this clonotype was seen a few times. The chain links TRBV18 to TRBJ2-7; TRBD1 aligns across 11 bases. Trimming cost V 2 bases and J 6 bases; bases outside gene matches: 3. This CDR3 is built from 14 residues. CDR1 KGHSH and CDR2 LQKENI come from the germline V gene. The CDR3 here is CASSPGGQGGEQYF. In DNA, the CDR3 is TGTGCCAGCTCACCAGGGGGACAGGGGGGCGAGCAGTACTTC.

This clonotype was picked up a small number of times. This chain links TRBV20-1 with TRBJ1-1, with 7 bases identical to TRBD1. The CDR3 sequence is 15 residues long. Germline CDR1 reads DFQATT; CDR2 reads SNEGSKA (reference sequence). The V gene end was trimmed by 4 bases and the J gene end by 3 bases; junction bases not matched to a gene: 11. Here the CDR3 reads CSATARQGMDTEAFF. DNA for the CDR3: TGCAGTGCTACAGCCCGACAGGGTATGGACACTGAAGCTTTCTTT.

The rearrangement links TRBV7-2 to TRBJ2-1, with a possible D match to TRBD2 (5 bases). This CDR3 region has 13 residues. V lost 0 bases and J 8 bases, leaving 8 bases between the germline ends. Germline V gives CDR1 SGHTA, CDR2 FQGNSA. CDR3 in amino acids: CASSLARGYEQFF. DNA of the CDR3: TGTGCCAGCAGCTTAGCCCGGGGATATGAGCAGTTCTTC. The full variable domain, its missing parts supplied by reference TRBV7-2 and TRBJ2-1, is GAGVSQSPSNKVTEKGKDVELRCDPISGHTALYWYRQSLGQGLEFLIYFQGNSAPDKSGLPSDRFSAERTGGSVSTLTIQRTQQEDSAVYLCASSLARGYEQFFGPGTRLTVL.

This clonotype showed up just a few times. The chain links TRBV5-1 to TRBJ1-1, with D possibly being TRBD1 (6 bases). V lost 0 bases and J 11 bases, leaving 20 bases between the germline ends. The CDR3 has 15 amino acids. Germline V lookup: CDR1 SGHRS, CDR2 YFSETQ. CDR3 amino acids: CASSLVVRGHSGAFF. The CDR3 nucleotides read TGCGCCAGCAGCTTGGTTGTCAGGGGTCACTCAGGCGCTTTCTTT.

This clonotype occurred once. V usage is TRBV9 and J usage is TRBJ2-2; D perhaps matches TRBD1 (5 bases). The germline V gene encodes CDR1 SGDLS and CDR2 YYNGEE. Trimming removed 0 bases at V and 5 bases at J, with 14 bases between. The CDR3 spans 16 residues. The CDR3 here is CASSVGDRGRTGELFF. CDR3 coding DNA: TGTGCCAGCAGCGTAGGCGACAGAGGACGAACCGGGGAGCTGTTTTTT.

This sequence joins TRBV28 and TRBJ1-2, with no clear D. Germline-derived CDR1 and CDR2 are MDHEN and SYDVKM. The V end was cut by 5 bases, the J end by 4 bases, with 17 bases between. The CDR3 covers 15 residues. CDR3 amino acids: CASSTVADFLYGYTF. The CDR3 DNA reads as TGTGCCAGCAGTACTGTCGCGGATTTCCTCTATGGCTACACCTTC.

V is TRBV15 and J is TRBJ1-1; D might be TRBD1 (6 bases). Germline V gene sequence: CDR1 LNHNV, CDR2 YYDKDF (reference sequence). This CDR3 is 15 amino acids long. The ends were cut back, 1 base at V and 2 bases at J, with 11 bases in the middle. The CDR3 here is CATSRGGGPNTEAFF. The CDR3, as DNA: TGTGCCACCAGCAGAGGGGGGGGGCCTAACACTGAAGCTTTCTTT. The variable domain in full, completed from reference TRBV15 and TRBJ1-1, reads DAMVIQNPRYQVTQFGKPVTLSCSQTLNHNVMYWYQQKSSQAPKLLFHYYDKDFNNEADTPDNFQSRRPNTSFCFLDIRSPGLGDTAMYLCATSRGGGPNTEAFFGQGTRLTVV.